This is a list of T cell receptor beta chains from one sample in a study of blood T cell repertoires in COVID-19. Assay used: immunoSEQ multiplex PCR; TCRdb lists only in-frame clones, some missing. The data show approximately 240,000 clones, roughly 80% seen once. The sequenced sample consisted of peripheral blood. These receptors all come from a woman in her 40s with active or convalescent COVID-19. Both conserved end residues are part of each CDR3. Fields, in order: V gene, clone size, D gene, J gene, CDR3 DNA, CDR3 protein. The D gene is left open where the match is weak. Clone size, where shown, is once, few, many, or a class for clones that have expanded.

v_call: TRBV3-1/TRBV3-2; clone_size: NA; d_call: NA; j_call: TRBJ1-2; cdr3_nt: TGTGCCAGCAGCCAACTACAGGGTTTGGGCTATGGCTACACCTTC; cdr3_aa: CASSQLQGLGYGYTF
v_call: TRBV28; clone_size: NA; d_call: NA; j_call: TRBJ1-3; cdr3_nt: TGTGCCAGCAGTTTACCGGGGTACAGTGGAAACACCATATATTTT; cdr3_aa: CASSLPGYSGNTIYF
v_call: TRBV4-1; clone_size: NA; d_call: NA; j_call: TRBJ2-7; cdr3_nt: TGCGCCAGCAGCCAAGACGATAGCCCCGACTACGAGCAGTACTTC; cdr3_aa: CASSQDDSPDYEQYF
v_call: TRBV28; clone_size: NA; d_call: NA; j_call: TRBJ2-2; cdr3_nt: TGTGCCAGCAGGCCCTCCGGGACAAAAGCGTCCGGGGAGCTGTTTTTT; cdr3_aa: CASRPSGTKASGELFF
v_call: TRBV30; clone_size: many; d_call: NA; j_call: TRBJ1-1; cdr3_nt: TGTGCCTGGACAAGAGGCATCACTGAAGCTTTCTTT; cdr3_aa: CAWTRGITEAFF
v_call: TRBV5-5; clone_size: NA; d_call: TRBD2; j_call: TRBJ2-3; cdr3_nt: TGTGCCAGCAGCTTAACTAGCGGGGGAACAGATACGCAGTATTTT; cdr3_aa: CASSLTSGGTDTQYF
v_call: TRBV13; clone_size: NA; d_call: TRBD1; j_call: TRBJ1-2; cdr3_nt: TGTGCCAGCAGCATACTCGGACAGGGTGTGGGCTACACCTTC; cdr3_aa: CASSILGQGVGYTF
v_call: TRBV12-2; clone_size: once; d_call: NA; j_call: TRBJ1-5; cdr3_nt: TGTGCAAGTCGCTTCACGGACAGGGGCAATCAGCCCCAGCATTTT; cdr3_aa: CASRFTDRGNQPQHF
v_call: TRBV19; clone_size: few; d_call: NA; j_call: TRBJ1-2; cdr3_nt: TGTGCCAGTAGGGTGACAGGCAACTATGGCTACACCTTC; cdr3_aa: CASRVTGNYGYTF
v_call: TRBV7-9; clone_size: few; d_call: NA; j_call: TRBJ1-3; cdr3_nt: TGTGCCAGCAGCACCGGGACTACTGGAAACACCATATATTTT; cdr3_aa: CASSTGTTGNTIYF
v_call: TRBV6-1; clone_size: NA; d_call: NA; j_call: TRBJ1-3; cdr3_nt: TGTGCCAGCAGTGAAAGCCAGGGAAGAAACACCATATATTTT; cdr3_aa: CASSESQGRNTIYF
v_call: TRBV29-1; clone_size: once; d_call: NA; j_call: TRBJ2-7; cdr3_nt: TGCAGCGTTTCGTGGAACCTAGCCTACGAGCAGTACTTC; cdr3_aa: CSVSWNLAYEQYF
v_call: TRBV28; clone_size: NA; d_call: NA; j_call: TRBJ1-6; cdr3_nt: TGTGCCAGCAGTGACTCAAGAAGGGGGGGGCCGGTGACGTTTAGGGATTTT; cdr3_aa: CASSDSRRGGPVTFRDF
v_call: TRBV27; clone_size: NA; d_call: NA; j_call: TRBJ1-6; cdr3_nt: TGTGCCAGCAGTACCAATCCCCGACAGACTAATTCACCCCTCCACTTT; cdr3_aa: CASSTNPRQTNSPLHF
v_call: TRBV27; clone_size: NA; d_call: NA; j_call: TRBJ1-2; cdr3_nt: TGTGCCAGCAGTTTATCGCGGTCGAGTAGCTACACCTTC; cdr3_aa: CASSLSRSSSYTF
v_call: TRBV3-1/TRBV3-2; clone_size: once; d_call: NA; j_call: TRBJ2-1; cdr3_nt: TGTGCCAGTACTGGTTCCCTAGCGCCCTACAATGAGCAGTTCTTC; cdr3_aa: CASTGSLAPYNEQFF
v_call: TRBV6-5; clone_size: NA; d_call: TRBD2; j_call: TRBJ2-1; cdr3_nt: TGTGCCAGCGCTAGGACTAGCGGCGAGCAGTTCTTC; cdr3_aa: CASARTSGEQFF
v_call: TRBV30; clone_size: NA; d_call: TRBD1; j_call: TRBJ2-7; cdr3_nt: TGTGCCTGGGGAAGGGACAGTTACGAGCAGTACTTC; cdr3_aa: CAWGRDSYEQYF
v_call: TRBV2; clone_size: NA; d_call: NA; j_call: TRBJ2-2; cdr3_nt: TGTGCCAGCAGTTTCCGACAGGCCAACACCGGGGAGCTGTTTTTT; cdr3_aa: CASSFRQANTGELFF
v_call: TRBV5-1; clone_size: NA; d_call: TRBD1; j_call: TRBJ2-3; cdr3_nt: TGCGCCAGCAGATCTAGCCGGACAGGGTCACCAGATACGCAGTATTTT; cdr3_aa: CASRSSRTGSPDTQYF
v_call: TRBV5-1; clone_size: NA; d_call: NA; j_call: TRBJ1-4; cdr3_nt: TGCGCCAGCAGCTCGAACGCGGGGCGCGAAGAAAAACTGTTTTTT; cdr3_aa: CASSSNAGREEKLFF